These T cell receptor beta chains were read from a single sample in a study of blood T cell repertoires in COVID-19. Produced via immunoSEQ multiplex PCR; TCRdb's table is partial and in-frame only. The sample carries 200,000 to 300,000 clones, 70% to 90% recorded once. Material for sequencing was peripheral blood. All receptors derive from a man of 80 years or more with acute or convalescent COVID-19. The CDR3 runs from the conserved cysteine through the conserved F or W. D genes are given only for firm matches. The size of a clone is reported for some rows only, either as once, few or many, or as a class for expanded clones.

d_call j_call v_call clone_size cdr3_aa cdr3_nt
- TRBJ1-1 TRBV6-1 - CASSESLAFF TGTGCCAGCAGTGAAAGCCTGGCTTTCTTT
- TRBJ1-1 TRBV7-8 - CASSPGHNTEAFF TGTGCCAGCAGCCCGGGACACAACACTGAAGCTTTCTTT
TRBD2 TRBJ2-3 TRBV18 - CASSPAGTSGDLSTDTQYF TGTGCCAGCTCACCAGCAGGGACTAGCGGGGACCTTAGCACAGATACGCAGTATTTT
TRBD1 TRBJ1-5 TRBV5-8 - CASSPGQGSKPQHF TGTGCCAGCAGCCCAGGACAGGGGAGTAAGCCCCAGCATTTT
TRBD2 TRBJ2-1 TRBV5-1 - CATGAGGAYNEQFF TGCGCCACCGGGGCGGGAGGTGCCTACAATGAGCAGTTCTTC
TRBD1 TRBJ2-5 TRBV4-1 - CASSQVGTEETQYF TGCGCCAGCAGCCAAGTAGGGACAGAAGAGACCCAGTACTTC
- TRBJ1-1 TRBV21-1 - CASSTRTGEAFF TGTGCCAGCAGCACTCGGACAGGGGAGGCTTTCTTT
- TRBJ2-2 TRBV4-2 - CASSQGTQVTGELFF TGTGCCAGCAGCCAAGGGACACAGGTCACCGGGGAGCTGTTTTTT
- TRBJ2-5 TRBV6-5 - CASSYTFRETQYF TGTGCCAGCAGTTACACCTTTCGGGAGACCCAGTACTTC
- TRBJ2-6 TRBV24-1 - CATSDSDSYSGANVLTF TGTGCCACCAGTGATTCTGACTCGTATTCTGGGGCCAACGTCCTGACTTTC
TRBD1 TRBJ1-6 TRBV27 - CASSFGQGGNSPLHF TGTGCCAGCAGTTTCGGACAGGGTGGTAATTCACCCCTCCACTTT
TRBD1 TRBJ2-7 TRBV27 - CASSLRQGSYEQYF TGTGCCAGCAGTTTAAGACAGGGGTCATACGAGCAGTACTTC
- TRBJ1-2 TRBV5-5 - CASSLRLLNYGYTF TGTGCCAGCAGCTTGCGACTACTCAACTATGGCTACACCTTC
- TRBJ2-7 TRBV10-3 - CAIRQQGEGYEQYF TGTGCCATCAGGCAACAGGGTGAAGGCTACGAGCAGTACTTC
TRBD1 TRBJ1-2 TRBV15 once CATSRDSRGADNYGYTF TGTGCCACCAGCAGAGATTCCAGGGGGGCTGATAACTATGGCTACACCTTC
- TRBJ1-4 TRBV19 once CASSRQSANEKLFF TGTGCCAGTAGCCGACAGTCGGCTAATGAAAAACTGTTTTTT
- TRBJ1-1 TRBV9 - CASSVGPNANTEAFF TGTGCCAGCAGCGTGGGGCCAAATGCGAACACTGAAGCTTTCTTT
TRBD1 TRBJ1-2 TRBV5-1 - CASSPGQNYGYTF TGCGCCAGCAGCCCGGGACAGAACTATGGCTACACCTTC
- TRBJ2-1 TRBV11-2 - CASSALSGGGRFF TGTGCCAGCAGCGCACTGTCTGGGGGCGGCAGATTCTTC
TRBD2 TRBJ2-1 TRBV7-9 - CASSVGTSLVRGNEQFF TGTGCCAGCAGCGTGGGGACTAGCCTGGTGAGGGGCAATGAGCAGTTCTTC
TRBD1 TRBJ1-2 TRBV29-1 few CSVETQGAGNGYTF TGCAGCGTTGAAACCCAGGGGGCGGGGAATGGCTACACCTTC